This note documents a single T cell receptor beta chain sequence. Its target is unknown. TCRdb independently ran MiXCR on the reads; one entry per CDR3 protein. The table shows approximately 300,000 distinct CDR3 sequences, with 25% to 35% occurring only once. The sample originates from a study of T cell repertoires in cytomegalovirus infection. Germline-derived CDR1 and CDR2 are MDHEN and SYDVKM. The CDR3 loop spans 15 amino acids. Trimming at V came to 7 bases and at J to 4 bases, leaving 7 bases not matched to a gene. The material was cultured PBMCs, obtained from culture after CMV antigen stimulation. The chain links TRBV28 to TRBJ1-5; 10 nucleotides line up with TRBD1. The source is a human donor in good health (CMV status not recorded). Some clones in this sample may be carry-over from other donors' samples. The CDR3 spells CASTADRGVNQPQHF. In nucleotides, the CDR3 is TGTGCCAGCACCGCGGACAGGGGGGTAAATCAGCCCCAGCATTTT. The full variable domain, with the rest looked up from reference TRBV28 and TRBJ1-5, is DVKVTQSSRYLVKRTGEKVFLECVQDMDHENMFWYRQDPGLGLRLIYFSYDVKMKEKGDIPEGYSVSREKKERFSLILESASTNQTSMYLCASTADRGVNQPQHFGDGTRLSIL.